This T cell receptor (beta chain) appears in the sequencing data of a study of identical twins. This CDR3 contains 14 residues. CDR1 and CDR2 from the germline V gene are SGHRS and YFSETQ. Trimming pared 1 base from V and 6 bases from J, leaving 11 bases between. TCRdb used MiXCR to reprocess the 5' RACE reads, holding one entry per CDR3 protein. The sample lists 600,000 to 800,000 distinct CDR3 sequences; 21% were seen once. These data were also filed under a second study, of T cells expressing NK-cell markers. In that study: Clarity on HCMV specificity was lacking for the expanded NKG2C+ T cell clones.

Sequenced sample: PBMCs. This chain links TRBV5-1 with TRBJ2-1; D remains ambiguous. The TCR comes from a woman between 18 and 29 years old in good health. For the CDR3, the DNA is TGCGCCAGCAGCTTGATTCCATTCGGCAATGAGCAGTTCTTC. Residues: CASSLIPFGNEQFF. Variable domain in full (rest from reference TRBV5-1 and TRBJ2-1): KAGVTQTPRYLIKTRGQQVTLSCSPISGHRSVSWYQQTPGQGLQFLFEYFSETQRNKGNFPGRFSGRQFSNSRSEMNVSTLELGDSALYLCASSLIPFGNEQFFGPGTRLTVL.